This passage covers 5 T cell receptor beta chains from one sample sequenced in a study of blood T cell repertoires in COVID-19. The table came from immunoSEQ multiplex PCR; TCRdb's copy has only in-frame clones and leaves some out. Among roughly 130,000 clones listed, roughly 90% were seen once. Sample: peripheral blood. The receptors shown here come from a man aged 45 to 65 with active COVID-19.

J is TRBJ1-5 and V is TRBV6-6; no clear D. V lost 0 bases and J lost 0, with 9 bases in between. Germline V gene data show CDR1 as MNHNY and CDR2 as SVGAGI (reference sequence). This CDR3 has 16 amino acids. This CDR3 reads CASSYSSILSNQPQHF. The CDR3 DNA reads as TGTGCCAGCAGTTACTCGAGTATCCTTAGCAATCAGCCCCAGCATTTT.

The chain couples TRBV5-1 to TRBJ1-1; unclear D gene. The CDR3 totals 14 residues. V gave up 4 bases and J gave up 1 base, with 11 bases separating them. Germline V gene data show CDR1 as SGHRS and CDR2 as YFSETQ. The CDR3 nucleotides read TGCGCCAGCAGCACCCAAAACTCGAACACTGAAGCTTTCTTT. It encodes CASSTQNSNTEAFF.

CDR3: CASSLVGTGGEDTQYF. Here the CDR3 DNA reads TGTGCCAGCAGCTTAGTCGGGACAGGGGGGGAAGATACGCAGTATTTT. J is TRBJ2-3 and V is TRBV7-6, with 11 nucleotides matching TRBD1. CDR1 is SGHVS, CDR2 FNYEAQ, per germline. CDR3 length: 16 residues. V lost 1 base, J lost 5 bases, and 5 bases stayed unmatched.

This clone was observed once. The J gene is TRBJ1-5, the V gene TRBV18; D not resolved. CDR3 length equals 13 residues. V lost 6 bases, J lost 4 bases, and 10 bases lay in between. CDR1 is KGHSH and CDR2 is LQKENI in the germline V gene. The CDR3 loop is CASSPGGNQPQHF. As DNA, the CDR3 is TGTGCCAGCTCGCCCGGTGGTAATCAGCCCCAGCATTTT.

The gene calls are TRBV7-8 and TRBJ2-7; the match to TRBD2 covers 8 bases. The CDR3 runs to 16 residues. V gave up 3 bases and J gave up 0 bases; unmatched junction bases: 7. Germline loops: CDR1 SGHVS, CDR2 FQNEAQ. CDR3 bases: TGTGCCAGCAGCTTTTTGTTAGCGGGGTTCTCCTACGAGCAGTACTTC. Protein: CASSFLLAGFSYEQYF.